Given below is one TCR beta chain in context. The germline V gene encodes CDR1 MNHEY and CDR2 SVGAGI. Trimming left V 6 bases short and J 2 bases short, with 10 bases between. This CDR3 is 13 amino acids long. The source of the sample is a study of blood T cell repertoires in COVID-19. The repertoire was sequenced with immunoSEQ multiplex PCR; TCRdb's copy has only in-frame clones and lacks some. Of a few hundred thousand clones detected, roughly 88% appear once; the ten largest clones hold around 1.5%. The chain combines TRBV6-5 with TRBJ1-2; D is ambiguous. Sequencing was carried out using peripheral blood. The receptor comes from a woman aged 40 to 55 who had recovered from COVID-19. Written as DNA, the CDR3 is TGTGCCAGCAGACTCGACAAGAACTATGGCTACACCTTC. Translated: CASRLDKNYGYTF.